Included here is one TCR beta chain sequence, with context. The sample comes from a study of blood T cell repertoires in COVID-19. Overall study: Sites in the United States, Italy and Spain provided acute and convalescent COVID-19 samples. Nucleic acid was either cDNA or gDNA, and it came from T cells, B-cell-depleted T cells, or PBMCs.

Germline V gene sequence: CDR1 ENHRY, CDR2 SYGVKD. The CDR3 has 15 amino acids. V dropped 6 bases and J dropped 4; count of bases not matched to a gene: 8. Original processing methods: Amplifying reference gene primers gave estimates of nucleated cell counts. Clones were sequenced by immunoSEQ multiplex PCR, and TCRdb holds only the in-frame ones, with some missing. V and J calls and clone size are those listed in that table; D and trimming were worked out from the DNA. The profile shows about 170,000 clones, approximately 86% of them singletons. Input material: peripheral blood. The TCR originated in a man aged 65-85 years with acute or convalescent COVID-19. The genes are TRBV10-3 and TRBJ2-1, with TRBD2 matching 8 bases. DNA for the CDR3: TGTGCCATCAGGGAAACTAGCGGACAATACAATGAGCAGTTCTTC. Residues: CAIRETSGQYNEQFF.